This T cell receptor beta chain originates from a study of shared clonotypes between healthy human individuals (dated by TCRdb to between 2020 and 2021). Describing the broader study: The cohort comprised two women and a few men aged 18 to 49 years. Each donor's leukapheresis produced roughly between about 0.9 and 9.5 billion PBMCs. To estimate repertoire size and how much clonotype sharing occurs between individuals, the study deeply sequenced the blood TCR repertoires of five healthy adults. Libraries were prepared and TCR repertoires were sequenced by different laboratories using diverse techniques, in order to increase sequencing depth and limit assay-specific biases. For each donor, CD4 naive and CD4 memory were each run on three plates, CD8 naive on two plates, and CD8 memory on one plate. The full study reports these points: Sampling was restricted to blood, and TCR repertoires in tissues likely differ from the TCR repertoires found in blood. Compared with non-shared clonotypes, clonotypes shared by all four sorted-subset donors had higher generation probabilities. Based on pairwise subsampling, the degree of clonotype sharing among donors was expected to be affected by sequencing depth. Naive subsets generally had larger estimated clonotype richness than memory subsets. Rarefaction of sorted-subset datasets indicated incomplete sequencing despite the large sequencing depth. The small number of donors limited the genetic and exposure-history diversity represented. Across several donors, roughly 5% of naive CD4, 3% to 3.5% of naive CD8, 2% to 2.5% of memory CD4, and roughly 0.41% of memory CD8 clonotypes were shared.

TCR CDR3 regions were amplified from genomic DNA by multiplex PCR using the deep immunoSEQ assay. For each cell subset, the extracted genomic DNA was distributed evenly across all wells of several immunoSEQ 96-well plates, and each plate served as one replicate. For sorted subsets, 150 to 200 ng genomic DNA, equal to 25,000 to 35,000 T cell genomes, was loaded into each replicate PCR. Purified libraries were quantified with a Qubit 3.0 fluorometer, sized on a Bioanalyzer 2100, and re-quantified with the KAPA Library Quantification kit. Every immunoSEQ 96-well plate was sequenced on a separate single-read 150-cycle Illumina NextSeq 550 flow cell. The original methods were these. Because the immunoSEQ output held only junctional sequences and lacked quality scores, the filtering could not match the filtering applied to full-length reads. To assign V/J genes and CDR3, sequences were annotated against IMGT germline references using PyIR, a Python wrapper for IgBLAST v1.9. Reads with weak V/J assignments (E-value above 1e-6), missing CDR3, stop codons, out-of-frame junctions, or ambiguous translated residues were removed. A V3J clonotype was defined by an identical inferred V gene, J gene, and CDR3 amino acid sequence. Percentage overlap between repertoires was computed as shared unique clonotypes divided by the size of the smaller repertoire. Three approaches were used to assess repertoire richness: RTK rarefaction, the Chao1 estimator, and Recon v2.1 estimates of unobserved clonotypes. Generation probabilities were computed with OLGA for all TCRbeta clonotypes obtained by the gDNA method from a handful of donors. In its TCRdb copy, this immuneACCESS table keeps in-frame sequences only and misses some clones. Where compared with another copy, unresolved V genes explain less than half of these, and the others have no known cause. V, J and clone size derive from that table, while D and trimming were established from the DNA sequence. A total of a few million clones appear in this sample, over 90% of them only once. Together, the top ten hold about 0.39% of the sample.

Donors were healthy HIV-negative adults with no recently reported acute infections or vaccinations. Only Caucasian adults living in Nashville, Tennessee, USA were represented among the donors. CD4+ T cells were enriched through magnetic negative selection, after which naive cells were positively selected on CD45RA and the remaining negative fraction served as the memory subset. After blood collection by leukapheresis, PBMCs were isolated using Ficoll-Histopaque density gradient centrifugation and then cryopreserved in the vapor phase of liquid nitrogen. Analytical flow cytometry was used to check the purity and quantity of each magnetically sorted T cell population. Genomic DNA was isolated from each sorted fraction and quantified by UV absorbance on a Nanodrop 2000c. Comments on this clone: Its antigen is unknown. No base-level quality is on record; no much larger clone is a single base apart.

Per the germline V gene, SGHAT is the CDR1 and FQNNGV is the CDR2. The CDR3 runs 17 residues from the cysteine to the phenylalanine. Only the CDR3 portion is preserved as DNA: 51 bases, with reading frame beginning at the first base. Clipping removes 1 base from V and 6 bases from J, with 7 as the unmatched junction base count. The receptor comes from a man in his late teens or twenties in good health. Some clones in this sample may be carry-over from other donors' samples. The rearrangement joined TRBV11-2 to TRBJ2-2, with 11 bases matching TRBD1. What was sequenced was naive CD4+ T cells from PBMCs. Per the publication, the cell subset or site label means: CD45RA+ positively selected. The DNA sequence reads TGTGCCAGCAGCTTAGCCTTTCAGGGACAGGGGGCCGGGGAGCTGTTTTTT. Translated, it gives CASSLAFQGQGAGELFF.